The 9 T cell receptor beta chains presented below share a single source sample, sequenced in a study of T cell responses to AZD1222 COVID-19 vaccine. Clones were sequenced by immunoSEQ multiplex PCR, and TCRdb holds only the in-frame ones, with some missing. In the table there are 150,000 to 250,000 clones, roughly 92% of which are singletons. This sample comprised peripheral blood, obtained 28 days after the second AZD1222 dose. These TCRs come from an adult who received the AZD1222 COVID-19 vaccine.

The chain recombines TRBV10-2 with TRBJ1-2; D possibly corresponds to TRBD1 (5 bases). Germline V gives CDR1 WSHSY, CDR2 SAAADI. This CDR3 comprises 13 residues. Trimming removed 2 bases from V and 4 bases from J, with 8 bases in between. The CDR3 DNA sequence: TGCGCCAGCAGTGAGACAGGCGTCTATGGCTACACCTTC. Translating it yields CASSETGVYGYTF.

The chain employs TRBV28 and TRBJ2-5; 10 bases agree with TRBD2. Germline loops: CDR1 MDHEN, CDR2 SYDVKM. V shed 10 bases, J shed 5 bases, and the junction held 7 bases outside the gene matches. The CDR3 consists of 13 residues. The CDR3 coding sequence is TGTGCCACCGAGGGACTAGCGACCGAGACCCAGTACTTC. Translated: CATEGLATETQYF.

The CDR3 bases are TGCGCCAGCAGCTTACTGCTGGGTTCAGCGGCCGGGGAGCTGTTTTTT. It specifies CASSLLLGSAAGELFF. The chain is built from TRBV5-1 and TRBJ2-2, with D perhaps matching TRBD2 (5 bases). Trimming left V 2 bases short and J 6 bases short, with 17 bases between. CDR3 length: 16 residues. CDR1 is SGHRS and CDR2 is YFSETQ in the germline V gene. The full variable domain, its missing parts supplied by reference TRBV5-1 and TRBJ2-2, is KAGVTQTPRYLIKTRGQQVTLSCSPISGHRSVSWYQQTPGQGLQFLFEYFSETQRNKGNFPGRFSGRQFSNSRSEMNVSTLELGDSALYLCASSLLLGSAAGELFFGEGSRLTVL.

This chain joins TRBV30 and TRBJ1-3, with D uncertain. V lost 2 bases to trimming and J lost 0 bases, with 5 bases between them. The CDR3 spans 13 residues. CDR1 and CDR2 from the germline V gene are GTSNPN and SVGIG (reference sequence). CDR3 nucleotides: TGTGCCTGGAGTACTGGCTCTGGAAACACCATATATTTT. Protein sequence: CAWSTGSGNTIYF.

The chain joins TRBV6-5 to TRBJ2-5, with D possibly matching TRBD1 (5 bases). Germline CDR1 is MNHEY and CDR2 is SVGAGI. This CDR3 comprises 12 residues. The ends were cut back, 6 bases at V and 3 bases at J, with 8 bases in the middle. The chain's CDR3 is CASRPREETQYF. DNA of the CDR3: TGTGCCAGCAGGCCCAGGGAAGAGACCCAGTACTTC.

This chain uses TRBV4-2 with TRBJ1-2, with D possibly matching TRBD1 (5 bases). Trimming shortened V by 0 bases and J by 4 bases, and 15 bases separated the two germline ends. Germline CDR1 LGHNA, CDR2 YNFKEQ. The CDR3 is 16 amino acids. DNA for the CDR3: TGTGCCAGCAGCCAAGAGGAGCGACAGTTTTCCTATGGCTACACCTTC. Translation: CASSQEERQFSYGYTF.

V usage is TRBV4-2 and J usage is TRBJ2-1; unclear D gene. Germline lookup yields CDR1 LGHNA and CDR2 YNFKEQ. The CDR3 consists of 15 residues. The V end lost 3 bases, the J end lost 0 bases, and 9 bases lay between the germline ends. CDR3 DNA sequence: TGTGCCAGCAGCCAGGGCAGGAACTCCTACAATGAGCAGTTCTTC. This encodes CASSQGRNSYNEQFF.

The V gene is TRBV4-1, the J gene TRBJ2-6, with D perhaps TRBD2 (5 bases). The CDR3 sequence is 19 residues long. Trimming removed 4 bases from V and 0 bases from J, with 19 bases in between. Germline V gene lookup returns CDR1 MGHRA and CDR2 YSYEKL. CDR3 DNA sequence: TGCGCCAGCAGCCCCCTGGCGGTTAGCGCTTTCTCTGGGGCCAACGTCCTGACTTTC. This codes for CASSPLAVSAFSGANVLTF.

This sequence joins TRBV10-3 and TRBJ2-3, with D perhaps matching TRBD2 (6 bases). The CDR3 covers 17 residues. CDR1 is ENHRY, CDR2 SYGVKD, per germline. Trimming shortened V by 6 bases and J by 0 bases, and 19 bases separated the two germline ends. CDR3 amino acids: CAIRGSSGGGSTDTQYF. CDR3 sequence (DNA): TGTGCCATCAGAGGTTCCTCCGGGGGAGGAAGCACAGATACGCAGTATTTT.